The present T cell receptor beta chain was sequenced within a study of T cells in Graves' hyperthyroidism and ophthalmopathy. Study-wide points: Ophthalmopathy, which appeared later, was predicted by the model a median around 6 months before onset. The blood repertoire included most of the expanded thyroid clonotypes above 0.001.

RNA transcripts were the template for amplifying TCR beta CDR3 regions. The TCR CDR3 was amplified in a first-round RT-PCR using the HTBI primer set. One entry per CDR3 protein results from TCRdb running MiXCR on the multiplex PCR reads. The data show approximately 640,000 distinct CDR3 sequences, with about 45% seen just once and about 7.2% held by the top ten. This CDR3 region has 14 residues. Germline V CDR1 and CDR2: SEHNR, FQNEAQ (reference sequence). The V and J ends lost 5 bases and 4 bases respectively, with 11 bases between them. This clonotype was counted ten times or more. The antigen is undetermined.

The clonotype comes from an adult man with Graves' disease, either hyperthyroidism or ophthalmopathy (not recorded which). The chain recombines TRBV7-9 with TRBJ2-2; no clear D. The material sequenced was peripheral blood or thyroid tissue (not recorded which). CDR3 in DNA: TGTGCCAGCAGCCGCAACGCGGTCACCGGGGAGCTGTTTTTT. This gives the protein CASSRNAVTGELFF.